These T cell receptor beta chains were read from a single sample in a study of Ad26.COV2.S vaccination and SARS-CoV-2 variants. Repertoires were generated with immunoSEQ multiplex PCR, while TCRdb's copy carries only in-frame clones and drops some. The table shows more than 300,000 clones, with around 84% occurring only once. Sequenced material: peripheral blood, taken in a trial of Ad26.COV2.S vaccine versus placebo. The source is a person aged 18-60 years who received the Ad26.COV2.S COVID-19 vaccine or a placebo. Each CDR3 is given with its conserved first and last residue. The D gene is left open where the match is weak. Expanded clones are given a class, and other clones once, few, many or no size at all.

CDR3 protein	CDR3 DNA	D gene	V gene	J gene	clone size
CASSLVWGQSSSGANVLTF	TGTGCCAGCAGCTTGGTATGGGGACAATCTAGCTCTGGGGCCAACGTCCTGACTTTC	-	TRBV5-4	TRBJ2-6	-
CATTWGVGDTYEQYF	TGTGCCACCACGTGGGGGGTGGGGGATACCTACGAGCAGTACTTC	-	TRBV19	TRBJ2-7	-
CASSLEANTEAFF	TGTGCCAGCAGCTTGGAAGCGAACACTGAAGCTTTCTTT	-	TRBV5-4	TRBJ1-1	-
CASSLEGSSDTQYF	TGCGCCAGCAGCTTGGAAGGCTCCTCAGATACGCAGTATTTT	-	TRBV5-1	TRBJ2-3	few
CASSQRGQVFQETQYF	TGTGCCAGCAGCCAAAGGGGACAGGTATTTCAAGAGACCCAGTACTTC	TRBD1	TRBV3-1/TRBV3-2	TRBJ2-5	-
CAWSQWGGELFF	TGTGCCTGGAGCCAGTGGGGCGGGGAGCTGTTTTTT	-	TRBV30	TRBJ2-2	-
CASMSLGPSDTQYF	TGTGCCAGCATGTCGTTGGGGCCCTCAGATACGCAGTATTTT	-	TRBV7-6	TRBJ2-3	-
CASSQESGQGSQPQHF	TGCGCCAGCAGCCAAGAATCGGGACAGGGAAGCCAGCCCCAGCATTTT	TRBD1	TRBV4-3	TRBJ1-5	-
CASSFPPWRVGRNEQFF	TGTGCCAGCAGCTTCCCCCCATGGAGGGTTGGGCGCAATGAGCAGTTCTTC	-	TRBV7-2	TRBJ2-1	once
CATSAGETQYF	TGTGCCACCAGTGCCGGAGAGACCCAGTACTTC	-	TRBV24-1	TRBJ2-5	-
CASSAYGGANTGELFF	TGTGCCAGCAGCGCGTACGGCGGCGCGAACACCGGGGAGCTGTTTTTT	-	TRBV11-1	TRBJ2-2	once
CASSEAQGPVAFF	TGTGCCAGCAGTGAAGCCCAGGGCCCGGTAGCTTTCTTT	-	TRBV6-1	TRBJ1-1	-
CASSIAGTGFNEQFF	TGTGCCAGCAGCATAGCCGGGACAGGGTTCAATGAGCAGTTCTTC	TRBD1	TRBV9	TRBJ2-1	-
CASGLDRDYGYTF	TGTGCCAGCGGACTCGACAGGGACTATGGCTACACCTTC	TRBD1	TRBV7-2	TRBJ1-2	-
CASMFQGTNSPLHF	TGTGCCAGCATGTTTCAGGGGACAAATTCACCCCTCCACTTT	-	TRBV2	TRBJ1-6	once
CASSQESTGRQFF	TGTGCCAGCAGCCAAGAATCGACAGGGAGGCAGTTCTTC	TRBD1	TRBV14	TRBJ2-1	-
CASSVEVAAAKNIQYF	TGTGCCAGCAGCGTAGAAGTAGCGGCTGCCAAAAACATTCAGTACTTC	-	TRBV9	TRBJ2-4	-
CASSRGAEAFF	TGTGCCAGCAGCAGAGGGGCTGAAGCTTTCTTT	-	TRBV2	TRBJ1-1	-
CASSPHLDYGYTF	TGTGCCAGCAGCCCCCATTTGGACTATGGCTACACCTTC	-	TRBV3-1/TRBV3-2	TRBJ1-2	-
CASSERRGSTGELFF	TGTGCCAGCAGTGAAAGGAGGGGGTCCACCGGGGAGCTGTTTTTT	-	TRBV6-1	TRBJ2-2	-
CASSEGSGYSSYEQYF	TGTGCCAGCAGTGAAGGTTCGGGTTATAGCTCCTACGAGCAGTACTTC	-	TRBV6-1	TRBJ2-7	-
CASSQWGTSGGDTDTQYF	TGTGCCAGCAGCCAGTGGGGGACTAGCGGGGGAGACACAGATACGCAGTATTTT	TRBD2	TRBV4-2	TRBJ2-3	-
CASSLRDLAGFEQYF	TGTGCCAGCAGCTTAAGGGATTTGGCAGGGTTCGAGCAGTACTTC	-	TRBV7-2	TRBJ2-7	once
CASSRGGNGYTF	TGTGCCAGCAGCCGCGGAGGCAATGGCTACACCTTC	-	TRBV6-5	TRBJ1-2	-
CAWMVWAGYTF	TGTGCCTGGATGGTCTGGGCAGGCTACACCTTC	-	TRBV30	TRBJ1-2	-
CASSADSDSGGYTF	TGTGCCAGCTCAGCAGACTCGGACAGCGGGGGCTACACCTTC	-	TRBV18	TRBJ1-2	-
CASSLSLALAQYF	TGTGCCAGCAGTTTATCGCTTGCTCTGGCCCAGTACTTC	-	TRBV28	TRBJ2-5	-
CASSVGGAPSYGYTF	TGTGCCAGCAGCGTAGGAGGGGCCCCCTCCTATGGCTACACCTTC	-	TRBV9	TRBJ1-2	-
CASSLAGDSGANVLTF	TGCGCCAGCAGCTTGGCCGGGGACTCTGGGGCCAACGTCCTGACTTTC	-	TRBV5-1	TRBJ2-6	-
CASSLGGTLDYEQYF	TGCGCCAGCAGCTTGGGGGGGACACTTGATTACGAGCAGTACTTC	-	TRBV5-1	TRBJ2-7	once
CASSEPGQVNTEAFF	TGTGCCAGCAGTGAACCGGGACAGGTGAACACTGAAGCTTTCTTT	TRBD1	TRBV25-1	TRBJ1-1	-
CASSLAWGGAPGELFF	TGTGCCAGCAGCCTAGCTTGGGGGGGGGCCCCCGGGGAGCTGTTTTTT	-	TRBV3-1/TRBV3-2	TRBJ2-2	-
CASSQDGGLNTDTQYF	TGCGCCAGCAGCCAAGATGGGGGACTAAACACAGATACGCAGTATTTT	TRBD2	TRBV4-3	TRBJ2-3	-
CASSSTGQGSTEAFF	TGCGCCAGCAGCTCTACCGGACAGGGCTCCACTGAAGCTTTCTTT	TRBD1	TRBV5-1	TRBJ1-1	-
CASVGTASTGELFF	TGTGCCAGCGTCGGGACAGCTTCAACCGGGGAGCTGTTTTTT	TRBD1	TRBV25-1	TRBJ2-2	-
CSAREEGNTF	TGCAGTGCTAGAGAGGAGGGAAACACCTTC	-	TRBV20-1	TRBJ1-2	-
CASSYGSQYNSPLHF	TGTGCCAGCAGTTACGGGAGTCAGTATAATTCACCCCTCCACTTT	-	TRBV6-5	TRBJ1-6	once
CASSQVQGLSGKLFF	TGTGCCAGCAGCCAAGTGCAGGGTCTTTCCGGAAAACTGTTTTTT	-	TRBV3-1/TRBV3-2	TRBJ1-4	-
CAISATLGRVNTGELFF	TGTGCCATCAGTGCTACCCTGGGCAGGGTGAACACCGGGGAGCTGTTTTTT	-	TRBV10-3	TRBJ2-2	few
CASTWTGRNTEAFF	TGTGCCAGCACCTGGACAGGGCGGAACACTGAAGCTTTCTTT	TRBD1	TRBV6-5	TRBJ1-1	-
CASSESRGNQPQHF	TGTGCCAGCAGTGAAAGCCGGGGCAATCAGCCCCAGCATTTT	-	TRBV6-1	TRBJ1-5	-
CASSWGRDTDTQYF	TGTGCCAGCAGTTGGGGAAGGGACACAGATACGCAGTATTTT	-	TRBV7-2	TRBJ2-3	-
CASSPPGLHNEQFF	TGTGCCAGCAGCCCCCCTGGTCTACACAATGAGCAGTTCTTC	-	TRBV3-1/TRBV3-2	TRBJ2-1	-
CASIGGAGGTGELFF	TGTGCCAGCATTGGGGGGGCCGGTGGCACCGGGGAGCTGTTTTTT	-	TRBV2	TRBJ2-2	once
CASSLQGEDGYTF	TGTGCCAGCAGCTTGCAGGGAGAGGATGGCTACACCTTC	-	TRBV5-4	TRBJ1-2	-
CASSYSGQFRYGYTF	TGTGCCAGCAGTTATTCTGGACAGTTTCGCTATGGCTACACCTTC	-	TRBV6-5	TRBJ1-2	-
CASSPGGAQPQHF	TGTGCCAGCTCACCGGGAGGGGCCCAGCCCCAGCATTTT	-	TRBV18	TRBJ1-5	-
CASRNSRRQWNSPLHF	TGTGCCAGTCGCAACTCAAGACGACAGTGGAATTCACCCCTCCACTTT	-	TRBV19	TRBJ1-6	-
CASSPTRVANTEAFF	TGTGCCAGCTCACCTACCAGGGTGGCCAACACTGAAGCTTTCTTT	-	TRBV18	TRBJ1-1	-
CASSQDISQWTAVSYEQYF	TGTGCCAGCAGCCAAGATATTTCTCAGTGGACGGCCGTTTCCTACGAGCAGTACTTC	-	TRBV4-2	TRBJ2-7	-
CASSGDNSYEQYF	TGTGCCAGCAGTGGGGACAACTCCTACGAGCAGTACTTC	-	TRBV27	TRBJ2-7	-
CASSLGPNRDTVFYGYTF	TGTGCCAGCAGCTTAGGCCCCAACCGGGACACGGTCTTTTATGGCTACACCTTC	-	TRBV7-9	TRBJ1-2	-
CASSSRPTSGGNTGELFF	TGTGCCAGCAGCTCGAGACCGACTAGCGGGGGAAACACCGGGGAGCTGTTTTTT	TRBD2	TRBV7-6	TRBJ2-2	once
CASSPQGLGGYTF	TGTGCCAGCAGCCCACAGGGGTTGGGAGGCTACACCTTC	TRBD1	TRBV3-1/TRBV3-2	TRBJ1-2	-